This T cell receptor (beta chain) derives from a study of blood T cell repertoires in COVID-19. Study overall: T cells, B-cell-depleted T cells, or PBMCs provided the cDNA or gDNA that served as material.

Study processing details: Estimation of nucleated cell counts relied on the amplification of reference gene primers. TCRdb keeps only in-frame clones here, not all; method: immunoSEQ multiplex PCR. V and J calls and clone size are as listed in that table; D and trimming were resolved from the DNA. The table lists about 45,000 clones, about 90% of them singletons, with 14% in the top ten. Trimming at V came to 3 bases and at J to 1 base, leaving 9 bases not matched to a gene. Germline CDR1 and CDR2: SGHRS and YFSETQ. The CDR3 is 16 residues long. Sequenced: peripheral blood. The gene calls are TRBV5-1 and TRBJ2-5; 7 bases are a match to TRBD1. This receptor was identified in a human donor in a cohort sampled during active COVID-19. The CDR3 DNA reads as TGCGCCAGCAGCTGGGGGAACAGGGGACCCCAAGAGACCCAGTACTTC. This translates into CASSWGNRGPQETQYF. Full variable domain (missing parts from reference TRBV5-1 and TRBJ2-5): KAGVTQTPRYLIKTRGQQVTLSCSPISGHRSVSWYQQTPGQGLQFLFEYFSETQRNKGNFPGRFSGRQFSNSRSEMNVSTLELGDSALYLCASSWGNRGPQETQYFGPGTRLLVL.